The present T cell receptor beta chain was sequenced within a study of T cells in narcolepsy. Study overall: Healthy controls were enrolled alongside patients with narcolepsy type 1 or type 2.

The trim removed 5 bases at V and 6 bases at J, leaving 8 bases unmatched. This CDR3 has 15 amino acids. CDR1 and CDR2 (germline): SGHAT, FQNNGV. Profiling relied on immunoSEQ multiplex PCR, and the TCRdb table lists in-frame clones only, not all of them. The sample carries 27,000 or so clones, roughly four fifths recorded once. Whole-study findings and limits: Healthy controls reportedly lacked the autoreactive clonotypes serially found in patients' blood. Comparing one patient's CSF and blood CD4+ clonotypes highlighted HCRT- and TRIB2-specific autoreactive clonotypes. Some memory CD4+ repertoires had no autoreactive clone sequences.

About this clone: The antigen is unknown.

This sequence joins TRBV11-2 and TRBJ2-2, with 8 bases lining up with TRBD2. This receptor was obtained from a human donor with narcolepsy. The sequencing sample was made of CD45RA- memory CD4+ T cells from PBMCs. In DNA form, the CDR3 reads TGTGCCAGCAGCCTGAGCGGGAGAAGACCCGGGGAGCTGTTTTTT. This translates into CASSLSGRRPGELFF. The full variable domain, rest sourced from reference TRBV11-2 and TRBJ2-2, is EAGVAQSPRYKIIEKRQSVAFWCNPISGHATLYWYQQILGQGPKLLIQFQNNGVVDDSQLPKDRFSAERLKGVDSTLKIQPAKLEDSAVYLCASSLSGRRPGELFFGEGSRLTVL.